The rows below give T cell receptor beta chains drawn from one sample of a study of cytomegalovirus exposure and HLA in healthy donors. Using immunoSEQ multiplex PCR, the repertoire was profiled, and TCRdb retains in-frame clones only, with some absent. The table records under 100,000 clones, less than 65% of them present only once. Input material: PBMCs. These receptors were collected from a woman in her twenties or thirties in good health and CMV-seropositive. Each CDR3 is given with its conserved first and last residue. D genes are given only for firm matches. Size is omitted from some rows. Given values are once, few, many or a class for expanded clones.

size | J | V | D | DNA | CDR3
NA | TRBJ1-2 | TRBV7-2 | NA | TGTGCCAGTAGCTTATCACAGACCTATGGCTACACCTTC | CASSLSQTYGYTF
NA | TRBJ1-1 | TRBV5-1 | NA | TGCGCCAGCAGCTTGGCAGGGTCTAGGACTGAAGCTTTCTTT | CASSLAGSRTEAFF
few | TRBJ2-5 | TRBV29-1 | TRBD1 | TGCAGCGTTGAACTAACTGGACAGGGGCAAGAGACCCAGTACTTC | CSVELTGQGQETQYF
once | TRBJ2-5 | TRBV19 | TRBD2 | TGTGCCAAGAGACTAGCGAGGGACCAAGAGACCCAGTACTTC | CAKRLARDQETQYF
NA | TRBJ1-2 | TRBV20-1 | NA | TGCAGTGCGGCGGGGGGATCGGGCTACACCTTC | CSAAGGSGYTF
NA | TRBJ2-1 | TRBV5-4 | TRBD2 | TGTGCCAGCAGCTCACCCTCCCTAGCGGCGCAGTACAATGAGCAGTTCTTC | CASSSPSLAAQYNEQFF
NA | TRBJ1-2 | TRBV2 | NA | TGTGCCAGCAGTGGACGGGGGGCCTATGGCTACACCTTC | CASSGRGAYGYTF
NA | TRBJ2-5 | TRBV6-6 | TRBD2 | TGTGCCAGCAGTTACAAGCGGGAGCCTTCCCAAGAGACCCAGTACTTC | CASSYKREPSQETQYF
NA | TRBJ2-4 | TRBV18 | TRBD1 | TGTGCCAGCTCACCACGGGACAGGGTGGTAAACATTCAGTACTTC | CASSPRDRVVNIQYF
few | TRBJ2-5 | TRBV7-2 | NA | TGTGCCAGCAGCTTAGGGGGGCAGAAGACCCAGTACTTC | CASSLGGQKTQYF
NA | TRBJ2-7 | TRBV6-6 | TRBD1 | TGTGCCAGCAGCGGGACAGTCAGCTCCTACGAGCAGTACTTC | CASSGTVSSYEQYF
once | TRBJ2-5 | TRBV15 | TRBD2 | TGTGCCACCAGCAGAGACCGGACTAGCGGTCGGGAGACCCAGTACTTC | CATSRDRTSGRETQYF
NA | TRBJ2-7 | TRBV7-6 | TRBD1 | TGTGCCAGCAGCTTAGCGCAGGGGGCCGAGCAGTACTTC | CASSLAQGAEQYF
NA | TRBJ1-6 | TRBV7-2 | NA | TGTGCCAGCAGCTTAGTCCCCAGGAACCCTTATAATTCACCCCTCCACTTT | CASSLVPRNPYNSPLHF
NA | TRBJ2-1 | TRBV5-1 | NA | TGCGCCAGCAGCTTGGATCCGGGGTCCTCCTACAATGAGCAGTTCTTC | CASSLDPGSSYNEQFF
NA | TRBJ1-4 | TRBV19 | NA | TGTGCCAGTAGTCCAAATACAGGATGGATTAATGAAAAACTGTTTTTT | CASSPNTGWINEKLFF
once | TRBJ1-1 | TRBV6-6 | NA | TGTGCCAGCAGCCCTCCCGCGGGGATGAACACTGAAGCTTTCTTT | CASSPPAGMNTEAFF
NA | TRBJ1-2 | TRBV29-1 | NA | TGCAGCATCCGAGGGTTCGGGGATTATGGCTACACCTTC | CSIRGFGDYGYTF
NA | TRBJ1-2 | TRBV15 | NA | TGTGCCACCAGCGTGCCGGGATGGGGTGGCTACACCTTC | CATSVPGWGGYTF
few | TRBJ2-7 | TRBV19 | NA | TGTGCCAGTAGCCCCGGGACTCCCTACGAGCAGTACTTC | CASSPGTPYEQYF
NA | TRBJ1-1 | TRBV6-5 | NA | TGTGCCAGCAGTTATAGTAGAAACACTGAAGCTTTCTTT | CASSYSRNTEAFF
NA | TRBJ2-2 | TRBV7-2 | TRBD1 | TGTGCCAGCAGCCCCCGCGGTTGGGACAGGGCGGGAACCGGGGAGCTGTTTTTT | CASSPRGWDRAGTGELFF
NA | TRBJ1-2 | TRBV29-1 | TRBD1 | TGCAGCGACTCCGGACAGGGGGCATGCGGCTACACCTTC | CSDSGQGACGYTF
NA | TRBJ1-1 | TRBV4-3 | NA | TGCGCCAGCAGCCACAGTCAGGGTCTTGAAGCTTTCTTT | CASSHSQGLEAFF
few | TRBJ1-1 | TRBV6-5 | NA | TGTGCCAGCTTGAGGGGGACTGAAGCTTTCTTT | CASLRGTEAFF
NA | TRBJ1-5 | TRBV14 | NA | TGTGCCAGCAGCCAGAAGCAGTCAATGATAGCCGGCAATCAGCCCCAGCATTTT | CASSQKQSMIAGNQPQHF
NA | TRBJ2-7 | TRBV19 | NA | TGTGCCAGTAGTATGGGGCCGAATGGCGAGCAGTACTTC | CASSMGPNGEQYF
once | TRBJ1-2 | TRBV4-1 | NA | TGCGCCAGCAGTGTCGGGGGGCGCGGTGGCTACACCTTC | CASSVGGRGGYTF
few | TRBJ2-7 | TRBV10-2 | NA | TGCGCCAGCAGACTAGGACAGCCCTACGAGCAGTACTTC | CASRLGQPYEQYF
NA | TRBJ2-1 | TRBV9 | NA | TGTGCCAGCAGCGTAGAGAGCTATCAGAGGACTGCCAATGAGCAGTTCTTC | CASSVESYQRTANEQFF
NA | TRBJ1-1 | TRBV19 | NA | TGTGCCAGTAGTATTGGGGGCTTAAACACTGAAGCTTTCTTT | CASSIGGLNTEAFF
NA | TRBJ1-5 | TRBV7-9 | NA | TGTGCCAGCAGCACCTCCACAGTCAATCAGCCCCAGCATTTT | CASSTSTVNQPQHF
NA | TRBJ2-7 | TRBV11-1 | TRBD1 | TGTGCCAGCAGGAAGACAGGGGGCAACGAGCAGTACTTC | CASRKTGGNEQYF
NA | TRBJ1-1 | TRBV2 | NA | TGTGCCAGCAGTGATAACCGGGGTCGGAACACTGAAGCTTTCTTT | CASSDNRGRNTEAFF
NA | TRBJ2-7 | TRBV6-1 | TRBD2 | TGTGCCAGCAGTCCCGCCGGGAGGACCTACGAGCAGTACTTC | CASSPAGRTYEQYF
many | TRBJ1-2 | TRBV9 | TRBD1 | TGTGCCAGCAGCGTCCATGAACCCCGGACAGGAGGTGGCTACACCTTC | CASSVHEPRTGGGYTF
once | TRBJ1-2 | TRBV28 | NA | TGTGCCAGCAGGGTGGCGGGTTTTGGCTACACCTTC | CASRVAGFGYTF
NA | TRBJ1-2 | TRBV7-3 | NA | TGTGCCAGCAGCGTCGCAGGAAACGCTAACTATGGCTACACCTTC | CASSVAGNANYGYTF
NA | TRBJ1-6 | TRBV4-1 | TRBD1 | TGCGCCAGCAGCCGAGACCGGGACAGGGTTAGTTCACCCCTCCACTTT | CASSRDRDRVSSPLHF
few | TRBJ2-5 | TRBV5-4 | NA | TGTGCCAGCAGCCGACGGACAGTAGTACAAGAGACCCAGTACTTC | CASSRRTVVQETQYF